This entry lists 8 T cell receptor beta chains sequenced from one sample in a study of tumour-infiltrating T cells in Burkitt lymphoma. TCRdb's table, derived via immunoSEQ multiplex PCR, lists solely in-frame clones and lacks some. The table lists 11,000 to 15,000 clones, 30% of them singletons. Sequencing was carried out using tumor tissue. These receptors were collected from a human donor with diffuse large B-cell lymphoma.

This clone was observed a few times. The chain couples TRBV29-1 to TRBJ2-7; D is possibly TRBD2 (8 bases). Germline assignment: CDR1 SQVTM and CDR2 ANQGSEA. Trimming took 7 bases from V and 6 from J, leaving 22 bases between them. The CDR3 contains 14 residues. CDR3 residues: CSGRDSGSSGEQYF. The CDR3 DNA is TGCAGCGGGAGGGACAGCGGGAGTTCTGGCGAGCAGTACTTC.

The J gene is TRBJ2-1, the V gene TRBV6-5; D uncertain. In germline, CDR1 is MNHEY, CDR2 SVGAGI. Trimming took 4 bases from V and 2 from J, leaving 6 bases between them. The CDR3 is 13 amino acids. The CDR3 loop reads CASSFEPYNEQFF. CDR3 nucleotides: TGTGCCAGCAGTTTCGAACCCTACAATGAGCAGTTCTTC.

This clone was detected only a few times. This chain connects TRBV9 to TRBJ2-3; the D gene is possibly TRBD1 (6 bases). Germline CDR1 reads SGDLS; CDR2 reads YYNGEE. The CDR3 length is 15 residues. The V and J ends lost 0 bases and 2 bases respectively, with 10 bases between them. DNA of the CDR3: TGTGCCAGCAGCGTAGGTGTGGGGGCCACAGATACGCAGTATTTT. It yields the protein CASSVGVGATDTQYF. The whole variable domain, remainder taken from reference TRBV9 and TRBJ2-3, is DSGVTQTPKHLITATGQRVTLRCSPRSGDLSVYWYQQSLDQGLQFLIQYYNGEERAKGNILERFSAQQFPDLHSELNLSSLELGDSALYFCASSVGVGATDTQYFGPGTRLTVL.

This clone appeared a few times. This rearrangement joins TRBV5-6 to TRBJ2-7, with TRBD1 matching 9 bases. CDR1 and CDR2 from the germline V gene are SGHDT and YYEEEE. The CDR3 sequence is 15 residues long. V shed 3 bases and J 2 bases; nucleotides not matched to a gene: 6. The CDR3 spells CASSWDRATPYEQYF. Written as DNA, the CDR3 is TGTGCCAGCAGCTGGGACAGGGCAACTCCCTACGAGCAGTACTTC. The full variable domain, its missing parts supplied by reference TRBV5-6 and TRBJ2-7, is DAGVTQSPTHLIKTRGQQVTLRCSPKSGHDTVSWYQQALGQGPQFIFQYYEEEERQRGNFPDRFSGHQFPNYSSELNVNALLLGDSALYLCASSWDRATPYEQYFGPGTRLTVT.

The chain recombines TRBV11-2 with TRBJ1-1; TRBD1 is a possible D gene (6 bases). The CDR3 contains 13 residues. Germline lookup yields CDR1 SGHAT and CDR2 FQNNGV. V shed 3 bases and J shed 1 base, with 6 bases lying between them. Here the CDR3 reads CASSLGANTEAFF. The CDR3 DNA reads TGTGCCAGCAGCTTGGGGGCGAACACTGAAGCTTTCTTT. The full variable domain, in which reference TRBV11-2 and TRBJ1-1 provide the parts outside the CDR3, is EAGVAQSPRYKIIEKRQSVAFWCNPISGHATLYWYQQILGQGPKLLIQFQNNGVVDDSQLPKDRFSAERLKGVDSTLKIQPAKLEDSAVYLCASSLGANTEAFFGQGTRLTVV.

The chain couples TRBV28 to TRBJ2-6; perhaps TRBD2 as D (7 bases). V shed 6 bases and J shed 3 bases, with 21 bases lying between them. This CDR3 has 18 amino acids. The germline CDR1 and CDR2 sequences are MDHEN and SYDVKM. The CDR3 is CASRQDTGGGRGANVLTF. CDR3 in DNA: TGTGCCAGCAGACAGGACACGGGGGGCGGGCGTGGGGCCAACGTCCTGACTTTC.

The chain joins TRBV18 to TRBJ2-7, with no clear D. V gave up 3 bases and J gave up 2 bases, with 11 bases separating them. The germline V gene encodes CDR1 KGHSH and CDR2 LQKENI. CDR3 length: 14 amino acids. CDR3 nucleotides: TGTGCCAGCTCACCCCAGGTTTCACCCTACGAGCAGTACTTC. Its translation: CASSPQVSPYEQYF.

The chain is built from TRBV5-1 and TRBJ2-2, with 8 bases aligning to TRBD1. The CDR3 is 16 amino acids. Germline loops: CDR1 SGHRS, CDR2 YFSETQ. The J segment lost 4 bases and the V segment lost 4 bases, leaving 9 bases of the junction unmatched. The CDR3 here is CASSLWTGPSTGELFF. The CDR3 bases are TGCGCCAGCAGCCTTTGGACAGGGCCCTCCACCGGGGAGCTGTTTTTT.